The rows below give T cell receptor beta chains drawn from one sample of a study of T cell changes during pregnancy in multiple sclerosis. Clones were read by immunoSEQ multiplex PCR, and TCRdb kept only the in-frame ones, dropping some. The sample has tens of thousands of clones, 80% to 95% seen once. Specimen: CD4+ T cells from peripheral blood mononuclear cells, collected before pregnancy. These receptors all stem from a female donor with multiple sclerosis, enrolled in a pregnancy study. Each CDR3 is given with its conserved first and last residue. Fields, in order: clone size, J gene, V gene, D gene, CDR3 protein, CDR3 DNA. A D gene is named only where the DNA matches it firmly. The size of a clone is reported for some rows only, either as once, few or many, or as a class for expanded clones.

few	TRBJ1-6	TRBV19	TRBD1	CASSATGKVSPLHF	TGTGCCAGTAGTGCGACAGGGAAAGTTTCACCCCTCCACTTT
-	TRBJ2-2	TRBV28	-	CATAGGFGELFF	TGTGCCACCGCTGGGGGGTTCGGGGAGCTGTTTTTT
-	TRBJ2-1	TRBV11-3	TRBD2	CASLGRGGNEQFF	TGTGCCAGCCTCGGTCGGGGGGGCAATGAGCAGTTCTTC
-	TRBJ2-5	TRBV29-1	-	CSVAQGGGETQYF	TGCAGCGTGGCCCAGGGAGGGGGGGAGACCCAGTACTTC
once	TRBJ1-2	TRBV7-3	TRBD1	CASSPGRTGTYGYTF	TGTGCCAGCAGCCCCGGACGGACAGGGACATATGGCTACACCTTC
-	TRBJ1-1	TRBV4-1	-	CASSQGRGKNTEAFF	TGCGCCAGCAGCCAAGGTAGAGGGAAGAACACTGAAGCTTTCTTT
-	TRBJ2-7	TRBV5-1	-	CASSPQRRTYEQYF	TGCGCCAGCAGCCCCCAGCGGAGGACCTACGAGCAGTACTTC
few	TRBJ2-2	TRBV9	-	CASTREGAVTGELFF	TGTGCCAGCACCCGGGAGGGGGCCGTTACCGGGGAGCTGTTTTTT
-	TRBJ2-7	TRBV28	TRBD2	CASSLKLAGGQYF	TGTGCCAGCAGTTTAAAGCTAGCGGGAGGACAGTACTTC
-	TRBJ1-5	TRBV10-2	TRBD1	CASSRTGFDQPQHF	TGCGCCAGCAGTCGGACAGGGTTTGATCAGCCCCAGCATTTT
-	TRBJ2-4	TRBV6-6	-	CASTPPGENIQYF	TGTGCCAGCACCCCGCCAGGGGAAAACATTCAGTACTTC
-	TRBJ1-6	TRBV28	TRBD1	CASSLTTGGWGSPLHF	TGTGCCAGCAGCCTCACAACAGGGGGCTGGGGATCACCCCTCCACTTT
-	TRBJ1-6	TRBV7-3	TRBD1	CASSARGRYNSPLHF	TGTGCCAGCAGTGCCAGGGGGAGGTATAATTCACCCCTCCACTTT
-	TRBJ2-2	TRBV7-3	-	CASSLTAGSTGELFF	TGTGCCAGCAGCTTAACTGCGGGGTCCACCGGGGAGCTGTTTTTT
once	TRBJ2-2	TRBV5-4	-	CASSTPGRTTNTGELFF	TGTGCCAGCAGTACCCCGGGACGGACTACGAACACCGGGGAGCTGTTTTTT
-	TRBJ2-3	TRBV6-6	TRBD2	CASSYGTRSTDTQYF	TGTGCCAGCAGTTACGGGACTAGGAGCACAGATACGCAGTATTTT
-	TRBJ2-7	TRBV5-1	-	CASSPETRREQYF	TGCGCCAGCAGTCCTGAGACTAGACGCGAGCAGTACTTC
-	TRBJ1-5	TRBV19	TRBD1	CASSIPPDRDLQPQHF	TGTGCCAGTAGTATACCCCCTGACAGGGATCTTCAGCCCCAGCATTTT
-	TRBJ2-3	TRBV2	-	CASRRDESTDTQYF	TGTGCCAGCAGGCGGGACGAAAGCACAGATACGCAGTATTTT
-	TRBJ1-5	TRBV19	-	CASTGRNNQPQHF	TGTGCCAGTACTGGGAGGAACAATCAGCCCCAGCATTTT
-	TRBJ1-4	TRBV7-9	-	CASSAGSGATNEKLFF	TGTGCCAGCAGCGCCGGCTCCGGAGCAACTAATGAAAAACTGTTTTTT
-	TRBJ1-2	TRBV11-3	-	CASSLARGGLGGYTF	TGTGCCAGCAGCTTAGCCCGAGGAGGGTTGGGAGGCTACACCTTC
-	TRBJ1-5	TRBV21-1	-	CASSNKTGVANQPQHF	TGTGCCAGCAGCAACAAGACAGGGGTTGCCAATCAGCCCCAGCATTTT
-	TRBJ2-1	TRBV28	-	CASMGLGSYNEQFF	TGTGCCAGCATGGGGCTAGGCTCCTACAATGAGCAGTTCTTC